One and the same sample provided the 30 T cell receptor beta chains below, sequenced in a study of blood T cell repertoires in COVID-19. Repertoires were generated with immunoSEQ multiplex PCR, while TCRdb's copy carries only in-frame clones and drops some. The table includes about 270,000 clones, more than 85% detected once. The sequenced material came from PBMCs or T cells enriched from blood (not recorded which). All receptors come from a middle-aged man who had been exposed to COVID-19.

The CDR3 DNA sequence: TGTGCCAGCAGCTTACCATTATGGGACAGCTCTGGAAACACCATATATTTT. Translation gives CASSLPLWDSSGNTIYF. This sequence joins TRBV5-6 and TRBJ1-3, with TRBD1 matching over 7 bases. The CDR3 runs 17 residues. Germline V gene sequence: CDR1 SGHDT, CDR2 YYEEEE. With 2 bases clipped from V and 0 bases from J, the junction kept 8 bases outside the gene matches.

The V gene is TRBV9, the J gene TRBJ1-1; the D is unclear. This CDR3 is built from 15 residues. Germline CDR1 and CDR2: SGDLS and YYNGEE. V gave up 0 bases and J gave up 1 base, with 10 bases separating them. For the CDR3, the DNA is TGTGCCAGCAGCGTAGGGTTGGGCCCGAACACTGAAGCTTTCTTT. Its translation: CASSVGLGPNTEAFF.

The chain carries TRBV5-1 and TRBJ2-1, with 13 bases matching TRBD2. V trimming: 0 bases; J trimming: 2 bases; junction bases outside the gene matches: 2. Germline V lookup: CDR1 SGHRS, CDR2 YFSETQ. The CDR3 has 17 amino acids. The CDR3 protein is CASSLGLAGGPYNEQFF. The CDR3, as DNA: TGCGCCAGCAGCTTGGGACTAGCGGGAGGTCCCTACAATGAGCAGTTCTTC.

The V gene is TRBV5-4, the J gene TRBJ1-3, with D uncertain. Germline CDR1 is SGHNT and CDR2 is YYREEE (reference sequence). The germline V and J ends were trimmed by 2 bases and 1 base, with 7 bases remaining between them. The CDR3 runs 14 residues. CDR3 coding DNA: TGTGCCAGCAGCTTCGGGAATTCTGGAAACACCATATATTTT. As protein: CASSFGNSGNTIYF.

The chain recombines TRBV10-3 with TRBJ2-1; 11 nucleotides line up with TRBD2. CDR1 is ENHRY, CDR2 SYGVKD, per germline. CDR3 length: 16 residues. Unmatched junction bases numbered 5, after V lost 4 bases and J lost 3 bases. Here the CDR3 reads CAISGIGTSGYNEQFF. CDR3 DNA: TGTGCCATCAGTGGGATCGGGACTAGCGGCTACAATGAGCAGTTCTTC.

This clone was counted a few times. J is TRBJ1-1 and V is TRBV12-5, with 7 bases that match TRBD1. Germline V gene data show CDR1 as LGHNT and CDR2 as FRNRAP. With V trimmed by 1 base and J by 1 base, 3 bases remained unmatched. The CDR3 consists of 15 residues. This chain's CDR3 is CASGLGGTENTEAFF. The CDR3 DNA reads TGTGCTAGTGGTTTGGGGGGGACAGAGAACACTGAAGCTTTCTTT.

The CDR3 DNA reads as TGTGCCAGTAGTATAACCCCAGGAGGAGATGACGGTTTCTTT. It encodes CASSITPGGDDGFF. This chain connects TRBV19 to TRBJ1-1, with unresolved D. This CDR3 is 14 amino acids long. The V and J ends lost 2 bases and 13 bases respectively, with 20 bases between them. In germline, CDR1 is LNHDA, CDR2 SQIVND (reference sequence).

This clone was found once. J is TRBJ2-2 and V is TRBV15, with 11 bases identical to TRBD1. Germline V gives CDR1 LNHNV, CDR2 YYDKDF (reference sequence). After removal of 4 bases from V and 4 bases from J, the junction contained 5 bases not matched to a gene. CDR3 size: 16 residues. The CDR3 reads CATSTGQGAVTGELFF. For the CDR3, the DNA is TGTGCCACCAGCACCGGACAGGGGGCGGTCACCGGGGAGCTGTTTTTT.

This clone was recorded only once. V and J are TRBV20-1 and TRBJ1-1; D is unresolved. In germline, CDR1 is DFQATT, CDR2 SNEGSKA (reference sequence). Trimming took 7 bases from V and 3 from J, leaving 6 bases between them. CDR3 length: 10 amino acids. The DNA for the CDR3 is TGCAGTGTCCCCTACACTGAAGCTTTCTTT. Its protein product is CSVPYTEAFF.

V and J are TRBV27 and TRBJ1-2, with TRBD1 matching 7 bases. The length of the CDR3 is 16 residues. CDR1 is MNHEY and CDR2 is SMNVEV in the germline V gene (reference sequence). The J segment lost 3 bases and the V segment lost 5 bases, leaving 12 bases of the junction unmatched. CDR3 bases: TGTGCCAGCAGTGTAGTAGGGGGCTTAAGGGACTATGGCTACACCTTC. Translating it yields CASSVVGGLRDYGYTF.

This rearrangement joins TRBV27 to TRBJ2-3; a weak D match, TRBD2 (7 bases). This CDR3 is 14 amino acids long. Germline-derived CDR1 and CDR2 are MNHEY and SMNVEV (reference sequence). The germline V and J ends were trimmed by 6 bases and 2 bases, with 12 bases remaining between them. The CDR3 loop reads CASRGGAFTDTQYF. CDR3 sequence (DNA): TGTGCCAGCAGGGGGGGGGCCTTCACAGATACGCAGTATTTT.

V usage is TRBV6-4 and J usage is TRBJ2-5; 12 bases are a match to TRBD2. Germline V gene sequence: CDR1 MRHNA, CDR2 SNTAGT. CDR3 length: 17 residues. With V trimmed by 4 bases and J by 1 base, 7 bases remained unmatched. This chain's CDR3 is CASSGLAGELGQETQYF. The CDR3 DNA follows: TGTGCCAGCAGTGGACTAGCGGGAGAGCTAGGCCAAGAGACCCAGTACTTC.

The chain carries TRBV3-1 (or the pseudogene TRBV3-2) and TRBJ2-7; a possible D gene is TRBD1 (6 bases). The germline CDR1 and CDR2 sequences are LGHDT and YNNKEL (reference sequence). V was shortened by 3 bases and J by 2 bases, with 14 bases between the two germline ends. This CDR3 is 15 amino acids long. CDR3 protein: CASSHAGVSPYEQYF. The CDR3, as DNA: TGTGCCAGCAGCCATGCAGGGGTCTCCCCCTACGAGCAGTACTTC.

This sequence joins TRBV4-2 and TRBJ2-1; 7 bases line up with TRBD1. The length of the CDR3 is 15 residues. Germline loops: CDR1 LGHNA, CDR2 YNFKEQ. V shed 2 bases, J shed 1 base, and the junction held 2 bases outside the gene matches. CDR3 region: CASSQNRGSYNEQFF. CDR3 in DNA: TGTGCCAGCAGCCAAAACAGGGGATCCTACAATGAGCAGTTCTTC.

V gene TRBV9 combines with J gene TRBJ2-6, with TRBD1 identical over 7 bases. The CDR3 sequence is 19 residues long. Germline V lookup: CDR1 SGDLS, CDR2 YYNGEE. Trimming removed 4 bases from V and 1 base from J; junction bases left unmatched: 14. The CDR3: CASSTPKTGPSSGANVLTF. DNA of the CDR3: TGTGCCAGCAGCACCCCCAAGACAGGGCCCTCTTCTGGGGCCAACGTCCTGACTTTC.

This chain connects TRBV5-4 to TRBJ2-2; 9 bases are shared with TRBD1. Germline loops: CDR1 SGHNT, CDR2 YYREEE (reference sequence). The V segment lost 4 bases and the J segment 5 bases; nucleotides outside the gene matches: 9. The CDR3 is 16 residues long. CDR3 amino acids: CASSPPDRGETGELFF. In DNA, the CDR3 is TGTGCCAGCAGCCCGCCAGACAGGGGGGAAACCGGGGAGCTGTTTTTT.

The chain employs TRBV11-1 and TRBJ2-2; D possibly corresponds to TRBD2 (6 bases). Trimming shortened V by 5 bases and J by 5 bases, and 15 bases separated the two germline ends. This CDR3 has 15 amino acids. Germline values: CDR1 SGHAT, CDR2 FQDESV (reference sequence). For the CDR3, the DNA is TGTGCCAGCAGCCCCAGGGAACGGGGGACCGGGGAGCTGTTTTTT. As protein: CASSPRERGTGELFF.

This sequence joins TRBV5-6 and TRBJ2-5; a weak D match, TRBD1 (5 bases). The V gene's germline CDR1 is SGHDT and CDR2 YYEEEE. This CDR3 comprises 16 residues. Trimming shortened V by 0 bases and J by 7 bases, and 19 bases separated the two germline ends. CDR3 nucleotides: TGTGCCAGCAGCTTGGCCGGAACAGGTCCAGCCAGGACCCAGTACTTC. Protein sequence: CASSLAGTGPARTQYF.

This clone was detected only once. The CDR3 sequence: CATSRQSGGGRGNEQFF. The CDR3 DNA reads as TGTGCCACCAGCAGACAAAGTGGCGGCGGGAGGGGCAATGAGCAGTTCTTC. The V gene is TRBV15, the J gene TRBJ2-1, with TRBD2 matching 9 bases. The CDR3 covers 17 residues. V gave up 2 bases and J gave up 6 bases; unmatched junction bases: 11. The germline CDR1 and CDR2 sequences are LNHNV and YYDKDF (reference sequence). The variable domain in full, with the rest retrieved from reference TRBV15 and TRBJ2-1, is DAMVIQNPRYQVTQFGKPVTLSCSQTLNHNVMYWYQQKSSQAPKLLFHYYDKDFNNEADTPDNFQSRRPNTSFCFLDIRSPGLGDTAMYLCATSRQSGGGRGNEQFFGPGTRLTVL.

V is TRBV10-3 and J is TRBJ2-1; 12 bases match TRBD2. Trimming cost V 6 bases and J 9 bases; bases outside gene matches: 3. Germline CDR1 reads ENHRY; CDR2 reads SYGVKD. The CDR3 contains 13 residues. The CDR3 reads CAIRASGRGEQFF. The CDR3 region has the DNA TGTGCCATCAGGGCTAGCGGGAGGGGTGAGCAGTTCTTC.

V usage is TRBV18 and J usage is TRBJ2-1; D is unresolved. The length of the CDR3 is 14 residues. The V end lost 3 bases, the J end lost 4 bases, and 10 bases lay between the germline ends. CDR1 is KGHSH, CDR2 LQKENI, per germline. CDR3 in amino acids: CASSPNGVYNEQFF. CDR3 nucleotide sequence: TGTGCCAGCTCACCCAACGGAGTATACAATGAGCAGTTCTTC.

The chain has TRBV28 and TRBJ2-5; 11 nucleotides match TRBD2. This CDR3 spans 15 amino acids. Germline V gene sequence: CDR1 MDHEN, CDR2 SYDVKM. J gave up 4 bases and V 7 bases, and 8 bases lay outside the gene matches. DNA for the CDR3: TGTGCCAGCACCCTGGGGACTAGCGGCTCAGAGACCCAGTACTTC. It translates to CASTLGTSGSETQYF.

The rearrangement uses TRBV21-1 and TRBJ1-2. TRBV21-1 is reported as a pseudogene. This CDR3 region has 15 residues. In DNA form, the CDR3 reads TGTGCCAGCTCAGCAGGAGGGGTCCCCTTCTATGGCTACACCTTC. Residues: CASSAGGVPFYGYTF.

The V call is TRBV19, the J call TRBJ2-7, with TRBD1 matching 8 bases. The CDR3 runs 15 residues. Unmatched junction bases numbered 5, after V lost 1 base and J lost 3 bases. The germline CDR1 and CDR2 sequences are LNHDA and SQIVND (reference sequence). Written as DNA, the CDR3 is TGTGCCAGTAGTATAGCCAGGGGGCTTTTCTACGAGCAGTACTTC. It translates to CASSIARGLFYEQYF.

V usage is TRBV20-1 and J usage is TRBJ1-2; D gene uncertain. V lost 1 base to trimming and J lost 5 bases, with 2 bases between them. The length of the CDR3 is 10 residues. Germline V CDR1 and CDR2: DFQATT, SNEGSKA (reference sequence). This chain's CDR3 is CSARAYGYTF. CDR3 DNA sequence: TGCAGTGCTAGAGCGTATGGCTACACCTTC.

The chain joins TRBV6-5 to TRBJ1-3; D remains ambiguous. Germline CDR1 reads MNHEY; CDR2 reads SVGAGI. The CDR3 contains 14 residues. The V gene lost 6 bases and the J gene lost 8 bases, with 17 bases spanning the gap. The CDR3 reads CASRETLLRDTIYF. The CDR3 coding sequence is TGTGCCAGCAGGGAGACTCTCCTAAGAGACACCATATATTTT.

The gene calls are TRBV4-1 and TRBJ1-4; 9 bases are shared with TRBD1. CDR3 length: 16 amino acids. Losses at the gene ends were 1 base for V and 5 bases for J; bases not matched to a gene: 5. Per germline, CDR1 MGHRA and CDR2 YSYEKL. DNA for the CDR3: TGCGCCAGCAGCCAAGGACGGGGACAGGGAAATGAAAAACTGTTTTTT. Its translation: CASSQGRGQGNEKLFF.

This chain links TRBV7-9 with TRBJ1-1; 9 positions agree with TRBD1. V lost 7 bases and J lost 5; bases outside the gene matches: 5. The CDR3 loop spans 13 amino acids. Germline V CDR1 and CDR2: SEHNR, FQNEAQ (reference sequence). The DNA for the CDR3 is TGTGCCAGCAACAAAGACAGGGGGACTGAAGCTTTCTTT. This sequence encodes CASNKDRGTEAFF.

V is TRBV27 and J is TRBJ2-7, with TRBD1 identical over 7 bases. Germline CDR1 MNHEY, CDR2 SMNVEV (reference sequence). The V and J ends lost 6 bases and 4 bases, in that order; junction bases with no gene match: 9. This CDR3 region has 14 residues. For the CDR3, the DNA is TGTGCCAGCAGCCCCCCGGGACAGCTATACGAGCAGTACTTC. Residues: CASSPPGQLYEQYF.

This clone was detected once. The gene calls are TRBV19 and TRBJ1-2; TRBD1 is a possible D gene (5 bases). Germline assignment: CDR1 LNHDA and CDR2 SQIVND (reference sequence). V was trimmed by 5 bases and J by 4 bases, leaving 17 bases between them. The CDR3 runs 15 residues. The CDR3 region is CASSPQTANPYGYTF. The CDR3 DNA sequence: TGTGCCAGTAGTCCCCAGACAGCTAACCCCTATGGCTACACCTTC.